This TCR beta chain was documented in a study of blood T cell repertoires in COVID-19. Overall study context: The cDNA or gDNA used as material had been derived from T cells, B-cell-depleted T cells, or PBMCs.

J gave up 4 bases and V 6 bases, and 7 bases lay outside the gene matches. The V gene's germline CDR1 is LGHNT and CDR2 FRNRAP. The CDR3 extends over 14 amino acids. Original data processing: The authors estimated nucleated cell counts from reference gene primer amplification. Here immunoSEQ multiplex PCR was the method, and the copy in TCRdb shows in-frame clones only, minus some. The V and J calls and clone size come from that table; D and trimming were worked out from the DNA. The sample comprises about 230,000 clones, approximately 81% of which are singletons, and about 8% rests with the top ten.

This chain joins TRBV12-5 and TRBJ2-7; 9 nucleotides line up with TRBD1. Material: peripheral blood. This clonotype originated in a woman of 80 years or more with acute or convalescent COVID-19. The CDR3 DNA reads TGTGCTAGTGGGACCGGGACAGGGTCGTACGAGCAGTACTTC. This encodes CASGTGTGSYEQYF.